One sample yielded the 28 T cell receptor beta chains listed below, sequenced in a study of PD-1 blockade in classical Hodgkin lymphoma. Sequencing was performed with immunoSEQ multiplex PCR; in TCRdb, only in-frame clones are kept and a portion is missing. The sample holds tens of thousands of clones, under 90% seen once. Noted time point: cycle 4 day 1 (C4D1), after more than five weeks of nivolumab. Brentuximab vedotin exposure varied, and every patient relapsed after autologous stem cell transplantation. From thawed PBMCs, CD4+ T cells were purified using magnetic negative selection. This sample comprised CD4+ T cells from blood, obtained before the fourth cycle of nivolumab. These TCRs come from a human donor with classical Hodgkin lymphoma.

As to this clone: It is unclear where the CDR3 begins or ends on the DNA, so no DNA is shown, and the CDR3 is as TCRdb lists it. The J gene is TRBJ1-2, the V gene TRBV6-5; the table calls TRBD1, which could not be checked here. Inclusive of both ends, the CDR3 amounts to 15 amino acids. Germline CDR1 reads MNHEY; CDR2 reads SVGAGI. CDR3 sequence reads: CASSSSAGPFYGYTF.

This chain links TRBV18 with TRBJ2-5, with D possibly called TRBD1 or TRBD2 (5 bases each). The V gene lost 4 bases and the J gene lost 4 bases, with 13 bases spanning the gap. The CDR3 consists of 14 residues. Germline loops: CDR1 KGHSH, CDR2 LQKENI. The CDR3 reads CASSLSLGTETQYF. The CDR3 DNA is TGTGCCAGCTCACTTAGTTTGGGGACAGAGACCCAGTACTTC. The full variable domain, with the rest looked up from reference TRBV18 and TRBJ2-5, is NAGVMQNPRHLVRRRGQEARLRCSPMKGHSHVYWYRQLPEEGLKFMVYLQKENIIDESGMPKERFSAEFPKEGPSILRIQQVVRGDSAAYFCASSLSLGTETQYFGPGTRLLVL.

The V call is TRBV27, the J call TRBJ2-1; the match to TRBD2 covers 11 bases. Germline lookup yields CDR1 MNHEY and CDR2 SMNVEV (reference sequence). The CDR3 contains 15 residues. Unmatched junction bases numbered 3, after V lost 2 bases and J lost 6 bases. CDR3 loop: CASSLRGTSGNEQFF. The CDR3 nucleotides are TGTGCCAGCAGTTTACGTGGGACTAGCGGCAATGAGCAGTTCTTC.

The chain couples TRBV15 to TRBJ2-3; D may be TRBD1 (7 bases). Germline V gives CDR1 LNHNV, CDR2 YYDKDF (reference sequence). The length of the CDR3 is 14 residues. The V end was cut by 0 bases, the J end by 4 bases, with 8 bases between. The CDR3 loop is CATSRDRGADTQYF. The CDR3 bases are TGTGCCACCAGCAGAGACAGGGGGGCAGATACGCAGTATTTT.

CDR3 region: CASSAFGGNNQPQHF. The CDR3 nucleotides are TGTGCCAGTAGTGCCTTCGGGGGAAACAATCAGCCCCAGCATTTT. The chain combines TRBV19 with TRBJ1-5, with D tentatively TRBD1 (5 bases). Between the trimmed V and J ends, which lost 5 bases and 3 bases, there was a span of 14 bases. This CDR3 is built from 15 residues. CDR1 and CDR2 from the germline V gene are LNHDA and SQIVND (reference sequence). Filled out from reference TRBV19 and TRBJ1-5, the complete variable domain reads DGGITQSPKYLFRKEGQNVTLSCEQNLNHDAMYWYRQDPGQGLRLIYYSQIVNDFQKGDIAEGYSVSREKKESFPLTVTSAQKNPTAFYLCASSAFGGNNQPQHFGDGTRLSIL.

The CDR3 sequence: CASSYGSGTGGNTQYF. CDR3 coding DNA: TGTGCCAGCAGTTACGGATCCGGGACAGGAGGGAATACGCAGTATTTT. This chain joins TRBV6-5 and TRBJ2-3, with TRBD1 matching 8 bases. There are 16 residues in the CDR3. V gave up 2 bases and J gave up 7 bases; unmatched junction bases: 11. The germline V gene has CDR1 MNHEY and CDR2 SVGAGI.

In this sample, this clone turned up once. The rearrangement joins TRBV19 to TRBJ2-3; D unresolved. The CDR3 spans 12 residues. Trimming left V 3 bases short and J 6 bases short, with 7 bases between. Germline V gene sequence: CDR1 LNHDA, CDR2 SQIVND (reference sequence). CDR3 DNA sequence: TGTGCCAGTAGTATTGGTGGCGATACGCAGTATTTT. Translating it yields CASSIGGDTQYF.

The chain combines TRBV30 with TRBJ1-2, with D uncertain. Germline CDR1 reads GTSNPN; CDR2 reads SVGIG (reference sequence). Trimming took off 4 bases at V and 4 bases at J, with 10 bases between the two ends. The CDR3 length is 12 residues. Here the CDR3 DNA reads TGTGCCTGGATGCCGGGATTCTATGGCTACACCTTC. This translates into CAWMPGFYGYTF. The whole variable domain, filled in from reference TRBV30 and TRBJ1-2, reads SQTIHQWPATLVQPVGSPLSLECTVEGTSNPNLYWYRQAAGRGLQLLFYSVGIGQISSEVPQNLSASRPQDRQFILSSKKLLLSDSGFYLCAWMPGFYGYTFGSGTRLTVV.

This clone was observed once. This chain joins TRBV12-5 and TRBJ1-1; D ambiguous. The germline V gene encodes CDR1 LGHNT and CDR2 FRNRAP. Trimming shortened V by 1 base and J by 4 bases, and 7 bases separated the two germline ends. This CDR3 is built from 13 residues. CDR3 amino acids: CASGLERSTEAFF. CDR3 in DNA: TGTGCTAGTGGTTTGGAGAGGAGCACTGAAGCTTTCTTT.

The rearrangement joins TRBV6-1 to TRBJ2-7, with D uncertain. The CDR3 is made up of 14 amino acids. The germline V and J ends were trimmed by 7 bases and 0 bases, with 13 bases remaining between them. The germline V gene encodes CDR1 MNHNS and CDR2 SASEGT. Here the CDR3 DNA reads TGTGCCAGCACTCCTATAGCAGACTCCTACGAGCAGTACTTC. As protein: CASTPIADSYEQYF.

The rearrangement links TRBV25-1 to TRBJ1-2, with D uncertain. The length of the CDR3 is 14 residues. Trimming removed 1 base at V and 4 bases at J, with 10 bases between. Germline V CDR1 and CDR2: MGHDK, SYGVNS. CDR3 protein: CASSEFEQPYGYTF. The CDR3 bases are TGTGCCAGCAGTGAATTCGAACAGCCCTATGGCTACACCTTC.

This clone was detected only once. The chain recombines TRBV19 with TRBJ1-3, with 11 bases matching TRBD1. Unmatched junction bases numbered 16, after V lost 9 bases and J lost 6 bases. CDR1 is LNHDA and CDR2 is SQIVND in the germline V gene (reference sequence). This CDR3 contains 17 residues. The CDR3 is CASAGTGGNLHPNTIYF. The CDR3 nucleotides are TGTGCCAGCGCCGGGACAGGGGGTAATCTTCACCCAAACACCATATATTTT.

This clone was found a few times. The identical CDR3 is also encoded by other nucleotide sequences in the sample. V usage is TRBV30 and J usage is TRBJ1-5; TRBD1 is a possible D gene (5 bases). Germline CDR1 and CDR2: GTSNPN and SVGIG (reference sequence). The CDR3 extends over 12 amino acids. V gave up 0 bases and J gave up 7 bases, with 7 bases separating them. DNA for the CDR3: TGTGCCTGGAGTGTAAGGGGACAGCCCCAGCATTTT. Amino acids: CAWSVRGQPQHF.

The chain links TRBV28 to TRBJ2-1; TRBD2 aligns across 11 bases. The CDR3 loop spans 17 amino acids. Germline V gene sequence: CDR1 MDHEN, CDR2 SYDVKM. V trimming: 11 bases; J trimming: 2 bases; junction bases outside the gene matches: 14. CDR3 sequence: CAVLTSGGNSAYNEQFF. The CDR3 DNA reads TGTGCCGTCTTAACTAGCGGGGGAAATAGTGCCTACAATGAGCAGTTCTTC.

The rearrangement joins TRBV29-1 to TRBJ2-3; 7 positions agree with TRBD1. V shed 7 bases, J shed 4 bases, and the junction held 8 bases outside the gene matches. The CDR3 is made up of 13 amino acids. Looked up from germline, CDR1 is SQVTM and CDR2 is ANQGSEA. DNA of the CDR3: TGCAGCGCCGCCGGGACAGATCCAGATACGCAGTATTTT. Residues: CSAAGTDPDTQYF.

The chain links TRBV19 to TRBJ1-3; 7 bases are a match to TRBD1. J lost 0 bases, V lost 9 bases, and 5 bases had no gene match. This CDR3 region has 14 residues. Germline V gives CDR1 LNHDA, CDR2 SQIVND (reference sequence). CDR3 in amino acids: CASKGQYSGNTIYF. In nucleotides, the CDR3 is TGTGCCAGCAAGGGACAGTACTCTGGAAACACCATATATTTT.

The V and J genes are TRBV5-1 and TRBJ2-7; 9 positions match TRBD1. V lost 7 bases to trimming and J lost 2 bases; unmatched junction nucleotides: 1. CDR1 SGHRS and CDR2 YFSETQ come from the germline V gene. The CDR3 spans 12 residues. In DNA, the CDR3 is TGCGCCAGCGGACAGGGGCCCTACGAGCAGTACTTC. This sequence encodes CASGQGPYEQYF.

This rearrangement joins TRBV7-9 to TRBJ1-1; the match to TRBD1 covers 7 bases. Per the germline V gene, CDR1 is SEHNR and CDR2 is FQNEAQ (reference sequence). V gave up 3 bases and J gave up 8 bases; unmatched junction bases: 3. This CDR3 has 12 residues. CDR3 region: CASSFGQEEAFF. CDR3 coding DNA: TGTGCCAGCAGCTTCGGACAGGAGGAAGCTTTCTTT.

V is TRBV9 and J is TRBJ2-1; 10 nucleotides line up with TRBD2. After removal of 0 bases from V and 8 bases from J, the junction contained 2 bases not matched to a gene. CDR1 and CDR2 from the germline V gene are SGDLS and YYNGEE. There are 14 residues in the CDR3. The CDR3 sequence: CASSVATSGDEQFF. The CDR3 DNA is TGTGCCAGCAGCGTAGCAACTAGCGGGGATGAGCAGTTCTTC.

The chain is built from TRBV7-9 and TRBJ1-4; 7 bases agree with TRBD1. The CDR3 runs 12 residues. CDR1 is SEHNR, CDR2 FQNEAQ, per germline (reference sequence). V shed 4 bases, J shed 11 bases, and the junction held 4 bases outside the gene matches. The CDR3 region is CASSSPGGKLFF. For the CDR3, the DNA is TGTGCCAGCAGCTCCCCAGGGGGTAAACTGTTTTTT.

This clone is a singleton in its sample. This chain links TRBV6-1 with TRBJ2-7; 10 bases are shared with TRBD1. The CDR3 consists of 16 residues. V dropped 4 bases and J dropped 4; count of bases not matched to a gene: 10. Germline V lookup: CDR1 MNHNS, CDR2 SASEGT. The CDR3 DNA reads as TGTGCCAGCAGTGGGACGACAGGGGGCCTCCGATACGAGCAGTACTTC. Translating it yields CASSGTTGGLRYEQYF.

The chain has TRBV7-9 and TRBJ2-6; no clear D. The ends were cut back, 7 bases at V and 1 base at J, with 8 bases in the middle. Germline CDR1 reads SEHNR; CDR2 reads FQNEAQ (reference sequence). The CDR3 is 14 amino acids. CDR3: CASTFTSGANVLTF. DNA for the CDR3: TGTGCCAGCACCTTTACATCTGGGGCCAACGTCCTGACTTTC.

CDR3 bases: TGTGCCAGCAGCCAATTAGATGAAGGTGGGGGTGGCTACACCTTC. The encoded protein is CASSQLDEGGGGYTF. The chain has TRBV7-2 and TRBJ1-2; the D gene is possibly TRBD1 (5 bases). V lost 5 bases and J 7 bases, leaving 20 bases between the germline ends. The germline V gene has CDR1 SGHTA and CDR2 FQGNSA. CDR3 length: 15 residues.

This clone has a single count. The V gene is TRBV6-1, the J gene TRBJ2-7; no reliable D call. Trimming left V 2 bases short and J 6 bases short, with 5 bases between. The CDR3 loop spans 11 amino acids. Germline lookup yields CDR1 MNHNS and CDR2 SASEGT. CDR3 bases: TGTGCCAGCAGTGAATACCCCGAGCAGTACTTC. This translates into CASSEYPEQYF.

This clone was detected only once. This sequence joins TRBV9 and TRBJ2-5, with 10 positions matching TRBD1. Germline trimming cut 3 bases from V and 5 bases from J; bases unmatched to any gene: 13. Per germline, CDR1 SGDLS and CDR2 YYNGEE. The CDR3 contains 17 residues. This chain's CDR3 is CASSAENSGTGDETQYF. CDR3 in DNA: TGTGCCAGCAGCGCAGAAAATTCCGGGACAGGGGACGAGACCCAGTACTTC.

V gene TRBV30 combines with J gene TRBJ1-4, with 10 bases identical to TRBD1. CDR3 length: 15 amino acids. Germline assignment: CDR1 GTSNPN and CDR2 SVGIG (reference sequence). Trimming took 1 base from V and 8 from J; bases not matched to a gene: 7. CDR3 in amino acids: CAWSDRGTGAEKLFF. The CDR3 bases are TGTGCCTGGAGTGATCGCGGGACAGGGGCCGAAAAACTGTTTTTT.

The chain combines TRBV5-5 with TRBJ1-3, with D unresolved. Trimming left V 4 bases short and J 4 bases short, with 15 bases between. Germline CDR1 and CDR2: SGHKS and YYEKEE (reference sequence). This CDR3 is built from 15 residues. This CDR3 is CASSPHEGVGNTIYF. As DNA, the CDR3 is TGTGCCAGCAGCCCCCACGAGGGCGTCGGAAACACCATATATTTT.

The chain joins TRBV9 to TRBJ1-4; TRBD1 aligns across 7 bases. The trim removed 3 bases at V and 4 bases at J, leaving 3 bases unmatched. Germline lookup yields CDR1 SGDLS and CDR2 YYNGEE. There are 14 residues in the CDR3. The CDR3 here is CASSARGDNEKLFF. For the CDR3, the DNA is TGTGCCAGCAGCGCCAGGGGGGATAATGAAAAACTGTTTTTT.